This TCR beta chain comes out of a study of shared clonotypes between healthy human individuals. This CDR3 is built from 14 residues. Per the germline V gene, CDR1 is MNHEY and CDR2 is SMNVEV (reference sequence). The V and J ends lost 6 bases and 3 bases respectively, with 15 bases between them. Methods used by the authors: Filtering was not the same, since immunoSEQ gave junction-only sequences without quality scores. Assay: immunoSEQ multiplex PCR; the TCRdb copy retains only in-frame clones and omits some. The V and J calls and clone size were taken over from that table, and D and trimming were inferred from the DNA. The repertoire holds more than 550,000 clones, with roughly 91% as singletons.

This chain joins TRBV27 and TRBJ2-7; possible D gene TRBD1, 6 bases. The specimen was memory CD8+ T cells from PBMCs. Subset noted: CD45RO+ cells pooled with CCR7-negative TemRA cells. The origin of this receptor is a man younger than 30 in good health. Some clones in this sample may be carry-over from other donors' samples. DNA for the CDR3: TGTGCCAGCAGCCTTACACAGGGTTTCTACGAGCAGTACTTC. It is translated as CASSLTQGFYEQYF.